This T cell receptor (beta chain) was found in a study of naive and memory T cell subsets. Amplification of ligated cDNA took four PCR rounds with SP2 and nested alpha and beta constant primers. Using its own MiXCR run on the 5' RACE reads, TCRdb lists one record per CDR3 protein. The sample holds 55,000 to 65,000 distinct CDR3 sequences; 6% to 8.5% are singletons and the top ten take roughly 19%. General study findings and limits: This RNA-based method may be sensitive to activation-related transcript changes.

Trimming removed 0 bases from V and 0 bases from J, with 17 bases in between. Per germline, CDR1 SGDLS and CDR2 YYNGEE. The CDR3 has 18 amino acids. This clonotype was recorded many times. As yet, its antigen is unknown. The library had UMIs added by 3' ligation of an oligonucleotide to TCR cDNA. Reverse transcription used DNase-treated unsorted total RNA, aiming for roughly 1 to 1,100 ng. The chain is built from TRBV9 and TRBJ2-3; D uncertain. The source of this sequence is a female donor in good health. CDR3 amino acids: CASSVGGLMGSSTDTQYF. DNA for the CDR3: TGTGCCAGCAGCGTAGGGGGTCTTATGGGATCTAGCACAGATACGCAGTATTTT.